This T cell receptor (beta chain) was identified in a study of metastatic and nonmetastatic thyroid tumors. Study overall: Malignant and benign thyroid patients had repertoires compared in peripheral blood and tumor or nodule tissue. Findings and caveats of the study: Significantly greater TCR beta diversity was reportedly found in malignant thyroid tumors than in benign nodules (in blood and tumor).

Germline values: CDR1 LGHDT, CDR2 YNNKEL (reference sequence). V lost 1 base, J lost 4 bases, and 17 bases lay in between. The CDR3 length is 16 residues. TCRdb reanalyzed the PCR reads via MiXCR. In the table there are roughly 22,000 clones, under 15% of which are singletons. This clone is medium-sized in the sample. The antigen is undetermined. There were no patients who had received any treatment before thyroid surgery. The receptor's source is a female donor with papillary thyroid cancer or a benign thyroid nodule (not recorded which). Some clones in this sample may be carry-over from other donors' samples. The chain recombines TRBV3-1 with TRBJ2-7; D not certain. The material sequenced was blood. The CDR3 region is CASSQGWSNSPYEQYF. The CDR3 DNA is TGTGCCAGCAGCCAAGGATGGAGTAACAGCCCTTACGAGCAGTACTTC.